This T cell receptor (beta chain) comes out of a study of regulatory T cells in long-lasting Graves disease. Arm-PCR of CDR3 regions with iRepertoire HTBI primers generated TCR beta libraries. MiXCR was run by TCRdb on the multiplex PCR reads, yielding one entry per CDR3 protein. The sample records roughly 360,000 distinct CDR3 sequences, approximately 12% being singletons. This CDR3 has 17 amino acids. V was cut by 11 bases and J by 6 bases, with 28 bases left in between. The time point is: newly diagnosed GD, antithyroid drugs for less than 3 months. The TCR library was made from RNA that had been extracted from PBMCs in TRIzol. This clonotype occurred many times. This sample also appeared in a second study, on T cells in Graves' hyperthyroidism and ophthalmopathy. This second study notes: A 13 V-J model separated ophthalmopathy from stable hyperthyroidism.

The sample in question was peripheral blood mononuclear cells (PBMCs), obtained at new diagnosis, from a patient treated with antithyroid drugs. The clonotype originates from a woman aged 18-29 years with Graves disease. This rearrangement joins TRBV12-3 or TRBV12-4 to TRBJ2-2; D gene ambiguous. In nucleotides, the CDR3 is TGTGCCTGGAGCTTGGTCCGGACCCTCAGTGGGGCCGGGGAGCTGTTTTTT. Translated, it gives CAWSLVRTLSGAGELFF.